This TCR beta chain was observed in a study of metastatic and nonmetastatic thyroid tumors. Whole-study context: Where malignant and benign thyroid patients were concerned, repertoires were compared across blood and tumor or nodule tissue. Overall study findings and caveats: Malignant thyroid tumors reportedly exceeded benign nodules significantly in TCR beta diversity, with the difference appearing in blood and tumor.

The CDR3 consists of 14 residues. Germline CDR1 and CDR2: SGHTS and YDEGEE. The trim removed 6 bases at V and 2 bases at J, leaving 8 bases unmatched. Original handling: Construction of a distant-metastasis classifier for papillary thyroid cancer relied on CDR3 differences across clinicopathological groups. TCRdb reanalyzed the PCR reads with MiXCR. These V and J calls are TCRdb output, not the study's own analysis. The sample gives 9,100 or so clones, approximately 44% of which show up once; 30% to 40% is in the top ten. As for this clone: Its antigen remains unidentified.

None of the patients had undergone any treatment ahead of thyroid surgery. This sequence was found in a male donor with papillary thyroid cancer or a benign thyroid nodule (not recorded which). Some clones in this sample may be carry-over from other donors' samples. The sequencing input was tumor tissue. V gene TRBV5-8 combines with J gene TRBJ2-7; 7 nucleotides align to TRBD1. Here the CDR3 reads CASKYRDSPYEQYF. CDR3 coding DNA: TGTGCCAGCAAATACCGGGACAGTCCCTACGAGCAGTACTTC.